This TCR beta chain originates from a study of post-analysis software for immune sequencing data. Study background: Relapsing-remitting, secondary progressive and progressive-relapsing multiple sclerosis were all included among the disease courses. Broader study findings: Included in a set of about five TRBV segments more frequent in patients than controls were TRBV5-6, TRBV5-1 and TRBV20-1. By F measure, strong co-clustering occurred among samples prepared in the same batch. Diversity measured as normalized Chao1 was significantly lower in multiple sclerosis patients than in controls.

Libraries were made from TCR beta cDNA, and they carried unique molecular identifiers. Roughly 450,000 cDNA molecules were recovered from an input of roughly 0.85 to 10 million T cells. Each CDR3 protein gets one entry after TCRdb re-called the PCR reads with MiXCR. The sample holds roughly 540,000 distinct CDR3 sequences, approximately 31% seen once. Germline V gene sequence: CDR1 MNHNS, CDR2 SASEGT. This CDR3 is 11 amino acids long. Deletions cut 8 bases from V and 7 bases from J, with 9 bases between. In the case of this clonotype: What it binds is not known.

What was sequenced was blood. The chain is built from TRBV6-1 and TRBJ1-5, with D possibly being TRBD1 (5 bases). The TCR sequence derives from a girl aged 2-17 years with multiple sclerosis. The CDR3 protein is CASGGEQPQHF. DNA of the CDR3: TGTGCCAGCGGGGGGGAACAGCCCCAGCATTTT.